This T cell receptor (beta chain) originates from a study of cytomegalovirus exposure and HLA in healthy donors. The CDR3 has 13 residues. Germline CDR1 reads SGHAT; CDR2 reads FQNNGV. Trimming at V came to 0 bases and at J to 11 bases, leaving 6 bases not matched to a gene. Researchers ran the PCR with 60 Vbeta and 13 Jbeta primers. Sequencing used immunoSEQ multiplex PCR; TCRdb keeps in-frame clones, though not all of them. The sample records 210,000 or so clones, around 81% being singletons. The origin of this receptor is a woman in her 50s in good health and CMV-seropositive. The chain carries TRBV11-2 and TRBJ2-5; the match to TRBD2 covers 7 bases. What was sequenced was PBMCs. The CDR3 is CASSLDGGMKQYF. CDR3 nucleotide sequence: TGTGCCAGCAGCTTAGACGGGGGGATGAAGCAGTACTTC. The variable domain in full, completed from reference TRBV11-2 and TRBJ2-5, reads EAGVAQSPRYKIIEKRQSVAFWCNPISGHATLYWYQQILGQGPKLLIQFQNNGVVDDSQLPKDRFSAERLKGVDSTLKIQPAKLEDSAVYLCASSLDGGMKQYFGPGTRLLVL.